Listed here are 8 T cell receptor beta chains from one sample, sequenced in a study of CD8+CD57+ T cells in acquired aplastic anemia. Before being chosen for sequencing, patients had shown CD8+CD57+ cell expansion by flow cytometry. Genomic DNA acted as the template from which TCR beta VDJ combination and CDR3 sequence profiling were carried out. One entry per CDR3 protein, called by TCRdb with MiXCR from the reads. The repertoire includes 80,000 or so distinct CDR3 sequences, around 70% of them detected once, and roughly 80% sits in the top ten. The sequencing input was sorted CD4+, CD8+, or CD8+CD57+ T cells (not recorded which) from PBMCs. Receptors were obtained from a human donor with aplastic anemia.

This clonotype has at least ten counts. V is TRBV6-1 and J is TRBJ1-1; a weak D match, TRBD1 (5 bases). The CDR3 has 13 amino acids. Trimming stripped 8 bases from V and 2 bases from J, with 12 bases between. CDR1 is MNHNS, CDR2 SASEGT, per germline. The CDR3 protein is CASGATGNTEAFF. For the CDR3, the DNA is TGTGCCAGCGGGGCGACCGGAAACACTGAAGCTTTCTTT.

The chain links TRBV12-3 or TRBV12-4 to TRBJ1-1; D is unclear. V was shortened by 1 base and J by 6 bases, with 12 bases between the two germline ends. This CDR3 comprises 14 residues. This CDR3 reads CASSLGRPSAEAFF. In DNA, the CDR3 is TGTGCCAGCAGTTTAGGTCGCCCGAGCGCTGAAGCTTTCTTT.

This rearrangement joins TRBV24-1 to TRBJ1-5; no reliable D call. The CDR3 spans 12 residues. Germline V lookup: CDR1 KGHDR, CDR2 SFDVKD. Deletions cut 8 bases from V and 3 bases from J, with 7 bases between. This CDR3 is CATTGTNQPQHF. Here the CDR3 DNA reads TGTGCCACCACCGGCACCAATCAGCCCCAGCATTTT.

V and J are TRBV20-1 and TRBJ2-5, with D possibly being TRBD2 (6 bases). There are 14 residues in the CDR3. Germline assignment: CDR1 DFQATT and CDR2 SNEGSKA (reference sequence). V lost 5 bases and J 4 bases, leaving 17 bases between the germline ends. CDR3 DNA: TGCAGTGCTCGTGCCGGGAGTAAGGGAGAGACCCAGTACTTC. Translating it yields CSARAGSKGETQYF.

The gene calls are TRBV7-9 and TRBJ1-3; unclear D gene. V was pared by 4 bases and J by 0 bases, with 4 bases between. This CDR3 has 13 residues. Germline CDR1 SEHNR, CDR2 FQNEAQ (reference sequence). The CDR3 reads CASSSLSGNTIYF. In DNA form, the CDR3 reads TGTGCCAGCAGCTCCCTCTCTGGAAACACCATATATTTT.

The chain recombines TRBV10-3 with TRBJ2-1; possibly TRBD2 for D (5 bases). Germline-derived CDR1 and CDR2 are ENHRY and SYGVKD. The CDR3 is made up of 14 amino acids. V lost 0 bases, J lost 7 bases, and 10 bases lay in between. CDR3 coding DNA: TGTGCCATCAGTGAGTCGAGCAGGAGGAATGAGCAGTTCTTC. It translates to CAISESSRRNEQFF.

The V call is TRBV10-3, the J call TRBJ2-7; possibly TRBD1 for D (5 bases). The CDR3 has 13 amino acids. V lost 0 bases and J lost 4, with 7 bases in between. Germline CDR1 and CDR2: ENHRY and SYGVKD. Here the CDR3 reads CAISESDRYEQYF. CDR3 in DNA: TGTGCCATCAGTGAGTCTGACAGATACGAGCAGTACTTC.

CDR3 in DNA: TGCAGCGTTGTAACGGACAAAAAGTCCTACGAGCAGTACTTC. Residues: CSVVTDKKSYEQYF. The chain carries TRBV29-1 and TRBJ2-7; maybe TRBD1 (5 bases). V gave up 4 bases and J gave up 1 base, with 14 bases separating them. Germline V gene data show CDR1 as SQVTM and CDR2 as ANQGSEA. The CDR3 is 14 residues long.